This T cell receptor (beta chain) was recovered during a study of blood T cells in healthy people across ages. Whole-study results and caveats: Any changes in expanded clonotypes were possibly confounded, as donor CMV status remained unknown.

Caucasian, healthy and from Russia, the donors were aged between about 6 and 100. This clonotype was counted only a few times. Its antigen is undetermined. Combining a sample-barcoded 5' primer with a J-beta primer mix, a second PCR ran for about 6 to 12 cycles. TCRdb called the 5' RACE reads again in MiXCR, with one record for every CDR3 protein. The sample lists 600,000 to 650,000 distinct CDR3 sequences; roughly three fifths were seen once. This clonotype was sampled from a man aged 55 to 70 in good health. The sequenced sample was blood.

The CDR3 nucleotides are TGCAGCGCCGGGTCCAGCGGGGTCTTAGAGGAGTTCTTC. It yields the protein CSAGSSGVLEEFF. This chain joins TRBV29-1 and TRBJ2-1, with 7 bases that match TRBD2. Germline V gene lookup returns CDR1 SQVTM and CDR2 ANQGSEA. The CDR3 has 13 amino acids. V trimming: 7 bases; J trimming: 14 bases; junction bases outside the gene matches: 17.